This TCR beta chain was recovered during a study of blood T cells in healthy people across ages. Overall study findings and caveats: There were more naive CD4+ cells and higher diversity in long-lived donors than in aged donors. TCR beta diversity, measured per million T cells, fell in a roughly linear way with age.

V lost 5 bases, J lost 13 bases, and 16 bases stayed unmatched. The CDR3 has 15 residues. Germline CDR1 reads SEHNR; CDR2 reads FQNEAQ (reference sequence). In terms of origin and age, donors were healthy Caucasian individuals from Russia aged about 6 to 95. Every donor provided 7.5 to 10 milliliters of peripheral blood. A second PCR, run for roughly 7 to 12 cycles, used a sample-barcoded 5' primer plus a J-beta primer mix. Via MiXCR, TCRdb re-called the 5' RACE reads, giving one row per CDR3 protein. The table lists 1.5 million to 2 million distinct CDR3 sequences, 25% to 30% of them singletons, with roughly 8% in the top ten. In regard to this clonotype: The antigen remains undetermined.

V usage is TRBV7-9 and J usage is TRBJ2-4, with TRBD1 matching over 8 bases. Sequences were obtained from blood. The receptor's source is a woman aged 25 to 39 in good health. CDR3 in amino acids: CASSHYLQGELEQYF. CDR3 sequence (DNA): TGTGCCAGCAGCCATTATTTACAGGGGGAGTTAGAACAGTACTTC.